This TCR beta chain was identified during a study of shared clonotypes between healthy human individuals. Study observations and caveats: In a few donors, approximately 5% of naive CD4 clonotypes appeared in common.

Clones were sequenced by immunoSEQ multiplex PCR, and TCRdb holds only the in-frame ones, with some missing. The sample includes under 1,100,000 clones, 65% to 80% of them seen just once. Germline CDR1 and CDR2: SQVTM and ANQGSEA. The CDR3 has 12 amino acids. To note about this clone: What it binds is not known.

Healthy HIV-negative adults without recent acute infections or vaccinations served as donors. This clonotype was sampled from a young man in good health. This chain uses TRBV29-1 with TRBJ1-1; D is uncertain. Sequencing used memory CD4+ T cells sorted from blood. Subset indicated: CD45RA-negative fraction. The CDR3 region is CTSSSGGTEAFF. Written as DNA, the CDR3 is TGCACCAGTTCGAGCGGTGGGACTGAAGCTTTCTTT.